The 18 T cell receptor beta chains below all came from one sample that was sequenced in a study of blood T cells in healthy people across ages. A second PCR, run for roughly 7 to 11 cycles, used a sample-barcoded 5' primer plus a J-beta primer mix. TCRdb used MiXCR to reprocess the 5' RACE reads, holding one entry per CDR3 protein. The sample lists 700,000 to 1,000,000 distinct CDR3 sequences; under 55% were seen once. Sequenced sample: blood. The receptors were sampled from a man aged 60-69 years in good health.

The sample holds a few counts of this clonotype. The rearrangement links TRBV4-1 to TRBJ2-3; D remains unclear. Trimming stripped 3 bases from V and 10 bases from J, with 11 bases between. Germline assignment: CDR1 MGHRA and CDR2 YSYEKL. CDR3 length: 12 residues. CDR3 residues: CASSQATSAQYF. The DNA for the CDR3 is TGCGCCAGCAGCCAGGCCACGTCTGCGCAGTATTTT.

The J gene is TRBJ2-1, the V gene TRBV12-3 or TRBV12-4; possibly TRBD1 for D (6 bases). CDR3 length: 14 residues. The V end lost 3 bases, the J end lost 9 bases, and 15 bases lay between the germline ends. The CDR3 sequence: CASSFSGAVIEQFF. CDR3 DNA: TGTGCCAGCAGTTTCTCAGGGGCTGTCATTGAGCAGTTCTTC.

This clonotype has just a few counts. The rearrangement uses TRBV20-1 and TRBJ1-5, with TRBD1 as a possible D gene (6 bases). The V gene's germline CDR1 is DFQATT and CDR2 SNEGSKA (reference sequence). V gave up 3 bases and J gave up 2 bases, with 11 bases separating them. This CDR3 is 14 amino acids long. The CDR3 nucleotides read TGCAGTGCTAGGGGGGGGGCTGGCAATCAGCCCCAGCATTTT. Residues: CSARGGAGNQPQHF.

The gene calls are TRBV5-1 and TRBJ2-3; D is perhaps TRBD1 or TRBD2 (5 bases each). CDR3 length: 17 amino acids. Trimming took 4 bases from V and 1 from J, leaving 19 bases between them. The germline V gene has CDR1 SGHRS and CDR2 YFSETQ. Here the CDR3 reads CASSPGWETVRTDTQYF. The CDR3 nucleotides are TGCGCCAGCAGCCCAGGGTGGGAGACCGTACGCACAGATACGCAGTATTTT.

The chain links TRBV14 to TRBJ2-3; TRBD2 is a possible D gene (7 bases). The CDR3 is made up of 16 amino acids. V gave up 2 bases and J gave up 2 bases, with 14 bases separating them. Germline V gene lookup returns CDR1 SGHDN and CDR2 FVKESK. The CDR3, as DNA: TGTGCCAGCAGCCAACCCCGGGGGGCCATCACAGATACGCAGTATTTT. Translated: CASSQPRGAITDTQYF.

The chain carries TRBV5-1 and TRBJ2-7; 8 nucleotides match TRBD1. Losses at the gene ends were 2 bases for V and 3 bases for J; bases not matched to a gene: 10. The germline V gene has CDR1 SGHRS and CDR2 YFSETQ. The length of the CDR3 is 16 residues. The CDR3 DNA is TGCGCCAGCAGCTTTTCCCCCGGACAGGGAATCTACGAGCAGTACTTC. Its translation is CASSFSPGQGIYEQYF.

Concerning this clonotype: A read error is possible here, since a much larger clone lies one base away. V and J are TRBV2 and TRBJ2-7, with D unresolved. CDR3 length: 15 amino acids. Per germline, CDR1 SNHLY and CDR2 FYNNEI. The CDR3 DNA reads TGTACCAGCAGTCCCCAATCGGTGACCGCCTACGAGCAGTACTTC. Its translation is CTSSPQSVTAYEQYF.

The chain recombines TRBV4-3 with TRBJ2-1; 8 nucleotides line up with TRBD2. The ends lost 1 base at V and 8 bases at J; junction bases unmatched: 10. Germline assignment: CDR1 LGHNA and CDR2 YSLEER. This CDR3 has 16 residues. In DNA, the CDR3 is TGCGCCAGCAGCCAAGCCACGGGGGGGGTACAGGATGAGCAGTTCTTC. Translated: CASSQATGGVQDEQFF.

This chain connects TRBV6-1 to TRBJ2-5, with a tentative D call TRBD1 (6 bases). The J call is doubtful: the DNA matches TRBJ2-7 better. The CDR3 has 15 residues. Per germline, CDR1 MNHNS and CDR2 SASEGT. DNA of the CDR3: TGTGCCAGCAGCGAGAACCCCGGACAGATTGCCGAGCAGTACTTC. Amino acids: CASSENPGQIAEQYF.

Here the CDR3 reads CSAGPRSEAFF. CDR3 nucleotide sequence: TGCAGCGCCGGGCCCCGAAGTGAAGCTTTCTTT. The chain couples TRBV29-1 to TRBJ1-1, with D unclear. Trimming took 7 bases from V and 7 from J, leaving 13 bases between them. Per germline, CDR1 SQVTM and CDR2 ANQGSEA. CDR3 length: 11 residues.

The V and J genes are TRBV7-2 and TRBJ2-5; the match to TRBD2 covers 12 bases. The CDR3 extends over 16 amino acids. V lost 2 bases and J lost 2; bases outside the gene matches: 3. Germline V gene lookup returns CDR1 SGHTA and CDR2 FQGNSA. This CDR3 reads CASSLFGLAGQETQYF. The CDR3 coding sequence is TGTGCCAGCAGCTTATTTGGACTAGCGGGGCAAGAGACCCAGTACTTC.

The genes are TRBV7-2 and TRBJ2-7; tentatively, D is TRBD1 (6 bases). Germline CDR1 is SGHTA and CDR2 is FQGNSA. V was trimmed by 0 bases and J by 7 bases, leaving 16 bases between them. CDR3 length: 15 amino acids. The CDR3 nucleotides read TGTGCCAGCAGCTTAGCGAGGAACAGGGCATATGAGCAGTACTTC. It translates to CASSLARNRAYEQYF. The full variable domain, its missing parts supplied by reference TRBV7-2 and TRBJ2-7, is GAGVSQSPSNKVTEKGKDVELRCDPISGHTALYWYRQSLGQGLEFLIYFQGNSAPDKSGLPSDRFSAERTGGSVSTLTIQRTQQEDSAVYLCASSLARNRAYEQYFGPGTRLTVT.

This rearrangement joins TRBV28 to TRBJ1-1, with D possibly TRBD1 on 5 matching bases. Germline-derived CDR1 and CDR2 are MDHEN and SYDVKM. V lost 7 bases, J lost 1 base, and 19 bases lay in between. CDR3 length: 16 residues. DNA of the CDR3: TGTGCCAGCAAGGTCCAGGGTAACGCGAAGAACACTGAAGCTTTCTTT. Amino acids: CASKVQGNAKNTEAFF. Using reference TRBV28 and TRBJ1-1 for the parts outside the CDR3, the full variable domain is DVKVTQSSRYLVKRTGEKVFLECVQDMDHENMFWYRQDPGLGLRLIYFSYDVKMKEKGDIPEGYSVSREKKERFSLILESASTNQTSMYLCASKVQGNAKNTEAFFGQGTRLTVV.

This clonotype came up a few times. The chain couples TRBV3-1 to TRBJ2-5, with D uncertain. TRBJ2-7 explains the end of the DNA better; the J call may be wrong. From germline, CDR1 is LGHDT and CDR2 YNNKEL (reference sequence). This CDR3 is built from 11 residues. The CDR3 DNA is TGTGCCAGCGGGCCTGACTACGAGCAGTACTTC. Protein sequence: CASGPDYEQYF.

This clonotype showed up just a few times. The rearrangement uses TRBV2 and TRBJ2-6, with unresolved D. The CDR3 has 14 amino acids. With 10 bases removed from V and 0 bases from J, the gap between germline ends came to 10 bases. Germline CDR1 SNHLY, CDR2 FYNNEI. CDR3: CAIKAVSGANVLTF. The CDR3 DNA is TGTGCCATCAAAGCAGTCTCTGGGGCCAACGTCCTGACTTTC.

The CDR3 sequence is CASSFQGRGVFNEQFF. Written as DNA, the CDR3 is TGTGCCAGCAGTTTTCAAGGGCGGGGGGTTTTCAATGAGCAGTTCTTC. The V call is TRBV12-3 or TRBV12-4, the J call TRBJ2-1; 8 nucleotides agree with TRBD2. The CDR3 sequence is 16 residues long. J lost 6 bases, V lost 3 bases, and 10 bases had no gene match.

Comment on this clonotype: Its ends do not fully match the called genes, so a read error is possible. The chain couples TRBV5-1 to TRBJ2-7; 8 bases are shared with TRBD2. From germline, CDR1 is SGHRS and CDR2 YFSETQ. The CDR3 has 13 amino acids. This chain's CDR3 is CTSSLAGGYEQYF. The CDR3 nucleotides read TGCACCAGCAGCTTGGCGGGGGGCTACGAGCAGTACTTC.

This clonotype was seen only a few times. The chain employs TRBV20-1 and TRBJ2-5; TRBD2 matches at 16 bases. The trim removed 5 bases at V and 1 base at J, leaving 4 bases unmatched. Per the germline V gene, CDR1 is DFQATT and CDR2 is SNEGSKA (reference sequence). This CDR3 is built from 16 residues. CDR3 bases: TGCAGTGCTTCGGGACTAGCGGGGGGGCCCCAAGAGACCCAGTACTTC. Protein product: CSASGLAGGPQETQYF.